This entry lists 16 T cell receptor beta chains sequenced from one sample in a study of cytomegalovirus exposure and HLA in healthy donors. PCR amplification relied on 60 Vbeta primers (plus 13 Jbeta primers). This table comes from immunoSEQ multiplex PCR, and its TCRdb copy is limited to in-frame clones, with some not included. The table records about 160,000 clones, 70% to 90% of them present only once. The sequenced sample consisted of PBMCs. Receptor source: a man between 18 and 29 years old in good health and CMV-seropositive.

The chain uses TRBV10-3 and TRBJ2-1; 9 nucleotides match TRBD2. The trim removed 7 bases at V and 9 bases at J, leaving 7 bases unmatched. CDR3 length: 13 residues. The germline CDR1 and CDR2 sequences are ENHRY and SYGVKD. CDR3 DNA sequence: TGTGCCATCAAGGGGACTAGCCTTAGTGAGCAGTTCTTC. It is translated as CAIKGTSLSEQFF.

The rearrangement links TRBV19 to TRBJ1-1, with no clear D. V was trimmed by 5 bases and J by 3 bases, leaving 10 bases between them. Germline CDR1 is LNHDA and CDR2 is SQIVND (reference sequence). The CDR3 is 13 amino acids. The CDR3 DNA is TGTGCCAGTAGTCCCCGGTGGTACACTGAAGCTTTCTTT. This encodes CASSPRWYTEAFF.

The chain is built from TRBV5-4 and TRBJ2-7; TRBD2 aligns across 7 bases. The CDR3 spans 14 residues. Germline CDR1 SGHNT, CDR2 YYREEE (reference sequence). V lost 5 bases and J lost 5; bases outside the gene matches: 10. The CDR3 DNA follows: TGTGCCAGCAGAATCGCGGGGGAGGGCGACGAGCAGTACTTC. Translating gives CASRIAGEGDEQYF.

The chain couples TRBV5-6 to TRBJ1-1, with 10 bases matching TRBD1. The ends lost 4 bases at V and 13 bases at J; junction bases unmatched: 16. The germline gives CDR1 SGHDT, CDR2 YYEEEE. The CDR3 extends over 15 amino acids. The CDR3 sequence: CASSHDRGRPIPGFF. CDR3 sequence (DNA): TGTGCCAGCAGCCACGACAGGGGGCGACCGATACCAGGTTTCTTT.

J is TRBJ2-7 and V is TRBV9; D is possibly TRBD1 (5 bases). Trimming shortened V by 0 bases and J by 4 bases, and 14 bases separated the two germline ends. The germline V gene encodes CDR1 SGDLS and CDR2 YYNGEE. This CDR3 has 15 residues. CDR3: CASSVASGLAYEQYF. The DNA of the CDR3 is TGTGCCAGCAGCGTAGCCTCAGGGTTGGCGTACGAGCAGTACTTC.

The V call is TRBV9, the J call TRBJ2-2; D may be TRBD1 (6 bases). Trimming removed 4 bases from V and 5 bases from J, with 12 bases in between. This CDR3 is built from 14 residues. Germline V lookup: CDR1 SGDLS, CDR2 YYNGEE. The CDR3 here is CASSQIQGTGELFF. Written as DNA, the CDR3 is TGTGCCAGCAGCCAGATACAGGGTACCGGGGAGCTGTTTTTT.

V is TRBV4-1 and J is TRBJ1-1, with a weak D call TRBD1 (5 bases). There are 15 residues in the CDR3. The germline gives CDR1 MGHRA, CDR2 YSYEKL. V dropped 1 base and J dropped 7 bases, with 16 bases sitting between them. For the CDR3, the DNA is TGCGCCAGCAGCCAAGTATGGGGGGAAACCTATGAAGCTTTCTTT. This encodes CASSQVWGETYEAFF.

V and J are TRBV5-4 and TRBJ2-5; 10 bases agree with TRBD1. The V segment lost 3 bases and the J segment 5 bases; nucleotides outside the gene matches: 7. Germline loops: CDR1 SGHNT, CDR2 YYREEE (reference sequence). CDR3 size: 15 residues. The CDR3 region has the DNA TGTGCCAGCAGCTGGGAGGGACAGGGGATCGAGACCCAGTACTTC. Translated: CASSWEGQGIETQYF.

The CDR3 here is CASGTPGLYNEQFF. The CDR3 DNA reads as TGTGCCAGCGGAACTCCGGGACTGTACAATGAGCAGTTCTTC. The chain has TRBV6-5 and TRBJ2-1, with D perhaps TRBD2 (6 bases). Per the germline V gene, CDR1 is MNHEY and CDR2 is SVGAGI. Trimming removed 8 bases at V and 4 bases at J, with 15 bases between. The CDR3 is made up of 14 amino acids.

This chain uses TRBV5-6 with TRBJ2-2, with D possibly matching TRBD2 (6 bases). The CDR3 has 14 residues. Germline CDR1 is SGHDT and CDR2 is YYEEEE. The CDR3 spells CALSRGKNTGELFF. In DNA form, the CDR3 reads TGTGCTCTCAGCCGGGGGAAGAACACCGGGGAGCTGTTTTTT. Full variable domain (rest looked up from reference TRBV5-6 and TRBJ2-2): DAGVTQSPTHLIKTRGQQVTLRCSPKSGHDTVSWYQQALGQGPQFIFQYYEEEERQRGNFPDRFSGHQFPNYSSELNVNALLLGDSALYLCALSRGKNTGELFFGEGSRLTVL.

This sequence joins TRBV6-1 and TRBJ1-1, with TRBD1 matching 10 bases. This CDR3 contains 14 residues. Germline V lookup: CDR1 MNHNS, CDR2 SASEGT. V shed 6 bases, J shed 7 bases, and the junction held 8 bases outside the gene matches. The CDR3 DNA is TGTGCCAGCAGGCGTGGGACAGGGGCCCTTGAAGCTTTCTTT. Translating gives CASRRGTGALEAFF.

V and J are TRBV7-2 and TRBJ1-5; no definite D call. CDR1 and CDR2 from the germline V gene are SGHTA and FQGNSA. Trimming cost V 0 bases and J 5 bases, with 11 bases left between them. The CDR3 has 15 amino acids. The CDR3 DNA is TGTGCCAGCAGCTTAGCCCGGGAACCTTATCAGCCCCAGCATTTT. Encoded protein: CASSLAREPYQPQHF.

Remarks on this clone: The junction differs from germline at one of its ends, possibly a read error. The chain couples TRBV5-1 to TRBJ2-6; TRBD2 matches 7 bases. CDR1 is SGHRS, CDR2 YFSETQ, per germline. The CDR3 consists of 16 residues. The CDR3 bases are TGCGCCAGCAGCGCCGGGACTATGACTGGGGCCAACGGCCTGACTTTC. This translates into CASSAGTMTGANGLTF.

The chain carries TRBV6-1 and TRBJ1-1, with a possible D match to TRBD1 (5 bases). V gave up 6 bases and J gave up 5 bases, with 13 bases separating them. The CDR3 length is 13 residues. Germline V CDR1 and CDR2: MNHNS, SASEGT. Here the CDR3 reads CASRMTVGTEAFF. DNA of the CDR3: TGTGCCAGCAGGATGACAGTTGGTACTGAAGCTTTCTTT.

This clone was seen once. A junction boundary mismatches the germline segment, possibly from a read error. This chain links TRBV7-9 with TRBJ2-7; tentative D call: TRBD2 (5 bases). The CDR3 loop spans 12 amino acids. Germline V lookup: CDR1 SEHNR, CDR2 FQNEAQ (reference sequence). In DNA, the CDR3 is TGTTCCAGCAGCTTATCGGGGTACGAGCAGTACTTC. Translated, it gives CSSSLSGYEQYF. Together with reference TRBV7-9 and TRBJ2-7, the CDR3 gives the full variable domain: DTGVSQNPRHKITKRGQNVTFRCDPISEHNRLYWYRQTLGQGPEFLTYFQNEAQLEKSRLLSDRFSAERPKGSFSTLEIQRTEQGDSAMYLCSSSLSGYEQYFGPGTRLTVT.

The CDR3 protein is CASSAWDRGTYF. CDR3 DNA sequence: TGTGCCAGCAGTGCCTGGGACAGGGGCACGTACTTC. The gene calls are TRBV2 and TRBJ2-4, with 10 bases fitting TRBD1. The CDR3 is made up of 12 amino acids. Unmatched junction bases numbered 6, after V lost 4 bases and J lost 15 bases. The germline V gene has CDR1 SNHLY and CDR2 FYNNEI.